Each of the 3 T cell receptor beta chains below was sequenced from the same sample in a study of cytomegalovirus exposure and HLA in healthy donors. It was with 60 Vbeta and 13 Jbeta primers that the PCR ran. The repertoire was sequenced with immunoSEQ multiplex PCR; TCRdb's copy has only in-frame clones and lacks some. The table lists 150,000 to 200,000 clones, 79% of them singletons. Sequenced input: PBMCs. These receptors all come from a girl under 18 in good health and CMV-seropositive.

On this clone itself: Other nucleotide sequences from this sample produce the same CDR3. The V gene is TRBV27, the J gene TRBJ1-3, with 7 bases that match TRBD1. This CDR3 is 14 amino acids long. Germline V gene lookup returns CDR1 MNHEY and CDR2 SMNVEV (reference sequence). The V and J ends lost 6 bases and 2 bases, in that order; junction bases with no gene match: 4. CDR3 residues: CASSPGTAGNTIYF. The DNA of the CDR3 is TGTGCCAGCAGCCCGGGGACAGCTGGAAACACCATATATTTT.

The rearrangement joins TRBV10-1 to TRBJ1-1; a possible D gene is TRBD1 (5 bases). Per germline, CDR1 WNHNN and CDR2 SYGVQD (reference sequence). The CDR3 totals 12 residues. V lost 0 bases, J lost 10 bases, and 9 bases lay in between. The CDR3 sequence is CASSESSQGAFF. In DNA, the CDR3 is TGCGCCAGCAGTGAGTCGTCGCAGGGAGCTTTCTTT.

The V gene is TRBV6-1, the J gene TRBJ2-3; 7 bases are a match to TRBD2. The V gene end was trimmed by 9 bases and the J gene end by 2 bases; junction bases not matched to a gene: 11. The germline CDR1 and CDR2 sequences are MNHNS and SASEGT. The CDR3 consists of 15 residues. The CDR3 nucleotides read TGTGCCAGTACCCCTAGCGGACTCACCACAGATACGCAGTATTTT. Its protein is CASTPSGLTTDTQYF.